These 19 T cell receptor beta chains were all obtained from the same sample, sequenced in a study of Ad26.COV2.S vaccination and SARS-CoV-2 variants. Measured with immunoSEQ multiplex PCR; TCRdb has only the in-frame clones, and not every one. This table holds over 400,000 clones, roughly 90% found once. Treatment indicated: some 20 received Ad26.COV2.S at low or high dose, single or two shots; about 5 received placebo; per-sample allocation not given. The study sampled participants on day 63 after the first vaccine or placebo injection. Material: peripheral blood, obtained in a trial of Ad26.COV2.S vaccine versus placebo. The receptors here all came from a person aged 18-60 years who received the Ad26.COV2.S COVID-19 vaccine or a placebo.

This clone showed up just once. V and J are TRBV9 and TRBJ2-2; possibly TRBD1 for D (6 bases). This CDR3 region has 16 residues. The V gene lost 4 bases and the J gene lost 2 bases, with 15 bases spanning the gap. Per germline, CDR1 SGDLS and CDR2 YYNGEE. The CDR3 DNA sequence: TGTGCCAGCAGCCCTCGTGACAGGAGAAACACCGGGGAGCTGTTTTTT. It is translated as CASSPRDRRNTGELFF.

This chain links TRBV19 with TRBJ1-2; 12 bases are shared with TRBD1. CDR1 and CDR2 (germline): LNHDA, SQIVND (reference sequence). The CDR3 sequence is 15 residues long. Trimming at V came to 3 bases and at J to 14 bases, leaving 13 bases not matched to a gene. The CDR3 DNA reads TGTGCCAGTAGTATTGGGACAGGGGGCTCGGCGGGGCTAACCTTC. Translation: CASSIGTGGSAGLTF.

The CDR3 protein is CASSYPRAQNTEAFF. CDR3 nucleotides: TGTGCCAGCAGTTACCCGAGGGCCCAGAACACTGAAGCTTTCTTT. The chain has TRBV6-5 and TRBJ1-1; D uncertain. The CDR3 totals 15 residues. The V gene lost 2 bases and the J gene lost 1 base, with 11 bases spanning the gap. Germline V CDR1 and CDR2: MNHEY, SVGAGI.

The rearrangement joins TRBV5-1 to TRBJ2-5; weak D call: TRBD1 (6 bases). Germline values: CDR1 SGHRS, CDR2 YFSETQ. Trimming pared 0 bases from V and 7 bases from J, leaving 13 bases between. The CDR3 has 14 amino acids. The chain's CDR3 is CASSLATGARTQYF. The CDR3 DNA follows: TGCGCCAGCAGCTTGGCGACAGGAGCCAGGACCCAGTACTTC.

This chain joins TRBV7-8 and TRBJ2-1, with no clear D. The CDR3 contains 15 residues. With 3 bases removed from V and 9 bases from J, the gap between germline ends came to 18 bases. CDR1 is SGHVS and CDR2 is FQNEAQ in the germline V gene. DNA for the CDR3: TGTGCCAGCAGCTTGCGTTTTGCCCGGTCGGCTGAGCAGTTCTTC. This translates into CASSLRFARSAEQFF.

The CDR3 is CASSLLGTEETQYF. DNA for the CDR3: TGCGCCAGCAGCCTATTAGGGACAGAAGAGACCCAGTACTTC. V and J are TRBV4-1 and TRBJ2-5, with 7 bases matching TRBD1. CDR3 length equals 14 residues. Germline assignment: CDR1 MGHRA and CDR2 YSYEKL. V trimming: 4 bases; J trimming: 3 bases; junction bases outside the gene matches: 5.

J is TRBJ2-7 and V is TRBV6-2 or TRBV6-3; D is unclear. The V end was cut by 5 bases, the J end by 6 bases, with 8 bases between. The CDR3 covers 11 residues. Germline V CDR1 and CDR2: MNHEY, SVGEGT. The CDR3 nucleotides are TGTGCCAGCAGTATCCCGGGCGAGCAGTACTTC. Its protein is CASSIPGEQYF.

This clone was seen only once. The chain employs TRBV7-9 and TRBJ1-1; TRBD1 might be the D (6 bases). V lost 2 bases and J lost 5, with 12 bases in between. The CDR3 contains 14 residues. In germline, CDR1 is SEHNR, CDR2 FQNEAQ (reference sequence). The CDR3 bases are TGTGCCAGCAGCTTACGGGGGGCGGGAACTGAAGCTTTCTTT. This gives the protein CASSLRGAGTEAFF. The full variable domain, completed using reference TRBV7-9 and TRBJ1-1, is DTGVSQNPRHKITKRGQNVTFRCDPISEHNRLYWYRQTLGQGPEFLTYFQNEAQLEKSRLLSDRFSAERPKGSFSTLEIQRTEQGDSAMYLCASSLRGAGTEAFFGQGTRLTVV.

The rearrangement links TRBV4-1 to TRBJ1-3, with TRBD1 as a possible D gene (5 bases). Germline CDR1 and CDR2: MGHRA and YSYEKL. V lost 1 base and J 0 bases, leaving 13 bases between the germline ends. The CDR3 has 17 residues. The CDR3 DNA is TGCGCCAGCAGCCAAGGGCGGCAGGGCGACTCTGGAAACACCATATATTTT. Translated, it gives CASSQGRQGDSGNTIYF.

The chain joins TRBV30 to TRBJ2-3, with D perhaps TRBD1 (5 bases). V lost 0 bases and J 6 bases, leaving 13 bases between the germline ends. CDR1 and CDR2 from the germline V gene are GTSNPN and SVGIG (reference sequence). The CDR3 runs to 14 residues. CDR3 sequence: CAWSVQGVGDTQYF. As DNA, the CDR3 is TGTGCCTGGAGTGTACAAGGGGTAGGCGATACGCAGTATTTT.

The J gene is TRBJ1-1, the V gene TRBV9; D gene unclear. From germline, CDR1 is SGDLS and CDR2 YYNGEE. The V gene lost 0 bases and the J gene lost 1 base, with 4 bases spanning the gap. CDR3 size: 13 residues. The CDR3 protein is CASSVAWNTEAFF. The CDR3, as DNA: TGTGCCAGCAGCGTAGCGTGGAACACTGAAGCTTTCTTT.

CDR3 coding DNA: TGCAGTGCCGAGATGAACACTGAAGCTTTCTTT. It specifies CSAEMNTEAFF. The V call is TRBV20-1, the J call TRBJ1-1, with D hard to call. V lost 6 bases and J 0 bases, leaving 5 bases between the germline ends. The CDR3 runs to 11 residues. CDR1 and CDR2 from the germline V gene are DFQATT and SNEGSKA (reference sequence).

The chain uses TRBV6-6 and TRBJ2-2; D remains unclear. This CDR3 has 13 amino acids. Germline lookup yields CDR1 MNHNY and CDR2 SVGAGI (reference sequence). The V end was cut by 5 bases, the J end by 7 bases, with 11 bases between. DNA of the CDR3: TGTGCCAGCAGTCTTGACGGCGGCGGGGAGCTGTTTTTT. Translation gives CASSLDGGGELFF.

The gene calls are TRBV7-2 and TRBJ1-2, with a possible D match to TRBD1 (6 bases). The ends were cut back, 4 bases at V and 4 bases at J, with 19 bases in the middle. CDR1 is SGHTA, CDR2 FQGNSA, per germline. The CDR3 is 16 residues long. Here the CDR3 DNA reads TGTGCCAGCAGCTCGCGGGGGGGCCTCGGGTCCTATGGCTACACCTTC. This codes for CASSSRGGLGSYGYTF.

J is TRBJ1-5 and V is TRBV19; D ambiguous. The CDR3 contains 16 residues. The ends were cut back, 5 bases at V and 0 bases at J, with 14 bases in the middle. Germline CDR1 reads LNHDA; CDR2 reads SQIVND (reference sequence). The CDR3 sequence: CASSVRTAYSNQPQHF. The CDR3 bases are TGTGCCAGTAGTGTGAGGACTGCCTATAGCAATCAGCCCCAGCATTTT.

The CDR3, as DNA: TGTGCCAGCTCACCTGGGACAGGGGTTAGCAATCAGCCCCAGCATTTT. Its translation is CASSPGTGVSNQPQHF. The chain uses TRBV18 and TRBJ1-5; 10 positions match TRBD1. Germline-derived CDR1 and CDR2 are KGHSH and LQKENI. J gave up 0 bases and V 3 bases, and 2 bases lay outside the gene matches. The length of the CDR3 is 16 residues.

The rearrangement links TRBV7-6 to TRBJ1-3; D might be TRBD1 (6 bases). The ends were cut back, 3 bases at V and 2 bases at J, with 11 bases in the middle. Germline V gene data show CDR1 as SGHVS and CDR2 as FNYEAQ. The CDR3 is 15 residues long. The CDR3 spells CASSFEGGAGNTIYF. The CDR3 DNA follows: TGTGCCAGCAGCTTTGAAGGGGGTGCTGGAAACACCATATATTTT.

The CDR3 here is CASSVEQAGGGYTF. For the CDR3, the DNA is TGTGCCAGCAGCGTAGAACAGGCGGGTGGGGGCTACACCTTC. J is TRBJ1-2 and V is TRBV9; D perhaps matches TRBD1 (5 bases). Per the germline V gene, CDR1 is SGDLS and CDR2 is YYNGEE. With 0 bases removed from V and 8 bases from J, the gap between germline ends came to 14 bases. This CDR3 comprises 14 residues.

This rearrangement joins TRBV19 to TRBJ1-2; 8 bases line up with TRBD1. J was trimmed by 5 bases and V by 4 bases; bases with no gene match: 6. Germline CDR1 is LNHDA and CDR2 is SQIVND (reference sequence). The CDR3 length is 14 residues. The CDR3 DNA is TGTGCCAGTAGTACCGACAGGGGCTCTTATGGCTACACCTTC. It yields the protein CASSTDRGSYGYTF.